The next 5 T cell receptor beta chains were all read from a single sample in a study of post-analysis software for immune sequencing data. Study-level findings and limits: TRBV5-6, TRBV5-1 and TRBV20-1 belonged to a set of a handful of TRBV segments that were more frequent in patients than controls.

Antigens for these TCRs are unknown. The authors incorporated unique molecular identifiers into the TCR beta cDNA libraries. TCRdb independently ran MiXCR on the PCR reads; one entry per CDR3 protein. The sample lists just over 250,000 distinct CDR3 sequences; 36% were seen once. The sequencing input was blood. All receptors come from a girl aged 10 to 17 with multiple sclerosis.

The chain employs TRBV12-3 or TRBV12-4 and TRBJ2-7; 10 nucleotides line up with TRBD2. Losses at the gene ends were 4 bases for V and 3 bases for J; bases not matched to a gene: 3. CDR3 length: 14 residues. DNA of the CDR3: TGTGCCAGCAGTTCTAGCGGGAGTAGCTACGAGCAGTACTTC. It codes for CASSSSGSSYEQYF.

This clonotype was picked up a small number of times. The chain links TRBV20-1 to TRBJ2-1, with 9 bases lining up with TRBD2. CDR3 length equals 13 residues. The trim removed 7 bases at V and 7 bases at J, leaving 8 bases unmatched. From germline, CDR1 is DFQATT and CDR2 SNEGSKA (reference sequence). The CDR3 sequence is CSGEREVLNEQFF. DNA of the CDR3: TGCAGTGGCGAGCGGGAGGTACTTAATGAGCAGTTCTTC.

This clonotype was seen many times. This chain links TRBV15 with TRBJ2-4; TRBD2 matches 11 bases. The CDR3 loop spans 16 amino acids. CDR1 is LNHNV, CDR2 YYDKDF, per germline (reference sequence). J gave up 6 bases and V 2 bases, and 6 bases lay outside the gene matches. The CDR3, as DNA: TGTGCCACCAGCAGACCTAGCGGGGGGAAAGGAAACATTCAGTACTTC. Encoded protein: CATSRPSGGKGNIQYF.

To note about this clonotype: A much larger clone sits a single nucleotide away, making a read error possible. CDR3 loop: CSVGSGRDSPRHF. CDR3 bases: TGCAGCGTTGGTTCAGGGAGGGATTCACCCCGCCACTTT. J is TRBJ1-6 and V is TRBV29-1; possible D gene TRBD1, 5 bases. Germline-derived CDR1 and CDR2 are SQVTM and ANQGSEA. The CDR3 loop spans 13 amino acids.

The chain employs TRBV5-1 and TRBJ2-3; D uncertain. The CDR3 spans 13 residues. V lost 0 bases to trimming and J lost 6 bases, with 8 bases between them. The germline V gene encodes CDR1 SGHRS and CDR2 YFSETQ. Here the CDR3 DNA reads TGCGCCAGCAGCTTGGGAACTCCGGATACGCAGTATTTT. As protein: CASSLGTPDTQYF. The whole variable domain, remainder taken from reference TRBV5-1 and TRBJ2-3, is KAGVTQTPRYLIKTRGQQVTLSCSPISGHRSVSWYQQTPGQGLQFLFEYFSETQRNKGNFPGRFSGRQFSNSRSEMNVSTLELGDSALYLCASSLGTPDTQYFGPGTRLTVL.